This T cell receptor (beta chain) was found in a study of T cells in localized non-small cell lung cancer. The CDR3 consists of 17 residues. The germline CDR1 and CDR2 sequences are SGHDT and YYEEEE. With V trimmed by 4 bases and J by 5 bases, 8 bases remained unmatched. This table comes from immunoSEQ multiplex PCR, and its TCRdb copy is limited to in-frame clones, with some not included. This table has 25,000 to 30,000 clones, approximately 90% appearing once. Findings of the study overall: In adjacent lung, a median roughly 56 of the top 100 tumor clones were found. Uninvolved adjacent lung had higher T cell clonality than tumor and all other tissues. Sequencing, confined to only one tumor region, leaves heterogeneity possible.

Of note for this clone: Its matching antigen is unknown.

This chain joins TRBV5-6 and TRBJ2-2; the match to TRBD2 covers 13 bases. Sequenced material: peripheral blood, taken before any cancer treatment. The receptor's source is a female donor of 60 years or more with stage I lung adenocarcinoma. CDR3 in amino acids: CASSLGLAGEVTGELFF. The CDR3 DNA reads TGTGCCAGCAGCCTAGGACTAGCGGGAGAGGTTACCGGGGAGCTGTTTTTT. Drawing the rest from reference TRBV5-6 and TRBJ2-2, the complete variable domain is DAGVTQSPTHLIKTRGQQVTLRCSPKSGHDTVSWYQQALGQGPQFIFQYYEEEERQRGNFPDRFSGHQFPNYSSELNVNALLLGDSALYLCASSLGLAGEVTGELFFGEGSRLTVL.